The clone carrying this T cell receptor (beta chain) appeared a single time. Its specificity is not known. A multiplex PCR was run with 60 Vbeta primers and 13 Jbeta primers. Sequencing was performed with immunoSEQ multiplex PCR; in TCRdb, only in-frame clones are kept and a portion is missing. The sample contains roughly 110,000 clones, roughly 77% of which appear only once. The CDR3 has 17 residues. Germline CDR1 reads SNHLY; CDR2 reads FYNNEI. V gave up 7 bases and J gave up 3 bases; unmatched junction bases: 12. This entry is derived from a study of cytomegalovirus exposure and HLA in healthy donors. Overall study results and limits: Association with HLA alleles at 0.05 false discovery rate was found for 16,951 TCR beta sequences in a later analysis. A list of 150 or so TCR beta chains associated with cytomegalovirus was given. Being productive about 87% or about 30% of the time was typical of most TCR beta V segments in an earlier analysis.

The TCR sequence derives from a man aged 40-49 years in good health and CMV-seronegative. The chain combines TRBV2 with TRBJ1-4, with 9 bases matching TRBD1. The material sequenced was PBMCs. The chain's CDR3 is CASTGTGTLFANEKLFF. The CDR3 bases are TGTGCCAGCACAGGGACAGGGACTCTCTTTGCTAATGAAAAACTGTTTTTT.